These 8 T cell receptor beta chains came from one sample sequenced in a study of tumor-infiltrating lymphocytes in oesophageal squamous cell carcinoma. TCRdb reanalysed the PCR reads using MiXCR and keeps one entry per CDR3 protein. The repertoire holds just over 20,000 distinct CDR3 sequences, with approximately 40% as singletons. The sample consisted of esophageal tumor tissue. The receptors were sampled from a male donor with esophageal squamous cell carcinoma.

At least ten counts were recorded for this clonotype. The chain carries TRBV6-2 or TRBV6-3 and TRBJ1-1; D not certain. The V and J ends lost 6 bases and 7 bases respectively, with 12 bases between them. From germline, CDR1 is MNHEY and CDR2 SVGEGT. The CDR3 sequence is 12 residues long. The CDR3 spells CASRDQLFEAFF. The CDR3 region has the DNA TGTGCCAGCAGGGACCAGTTATTTGAAGCTTTCTTT.

The J gene is TRBJ1-1, the V gene TRBV7-2, with D possibly TRBD1 on 5 matching bases. With 1 base removed from V and 5 bases from J, the gap between germline ends came to 20 bases. The CDR3 spans 17 residues. The V gene's germline CDR1 is SGHTA and CDR2 FQGNSA. CDR3 nucleotides: TGTGCCAGCAGCTTAGATGGGTGGGGGGGGTCTAGGACTGAAGCTTTCTTT. This gives the protein CASSLDGWGGSRTEAFF.

The V gene is TRBV2, the J gene TRBJ2-3, with D unclear. Germline V gives CDR1 SNHLY, CDR2 FYNNEI. Trimming stripped 5 bases from V and 8 bases from J, with 5 bases between. The CDR3 totals 10 residues. CDR3 nucleotides: TGTGCCAGCAGTAGAGGTACGCAGTATTTT. Translated, it gives CASSRGTQYF.

This clonotype was observed many times. This rearrangement joins TRBV19 to TRBJ1-5; 12 bases fit TRBD1. The CDR3 has 13 residues. The trim removed 6 bases at V and 11 bases at J, leaving 5 bases unmatched. The germline CDR1 and CDR2 sequences are LNHDA and SQIVND (reference sequence). CDR3 in amino acids: CASRPGTGGAQHF. DNA for the CDR3: TGTGCCAGTAGACCCGGGACAGGGGGCGCCCAGCATTTT.

Comments on this clonotype: Its ends do not fully match the called genes, so a read error is possible. V and J are TRBV7-4 and TRBJ2-7, with D maybe TRBD1 (5 bases). The CDR3 is 12 amino acids. Germline V gene sequence: CDR1 SGHVT, CDR2 SQSDAQ. The CDR3 is CASSFGQGPLHF. The CDR3 nucleotides are TGTGCCAGCAGCTTCGGACAAGGACCCCTCCACTTC. Filled out from reference TRBV7-4 and TRBJ2-7, the complete variable domain reads GAGVSQSPRYKVAKRGRDVALRCDSISGHVTLYWYRQTLGQGSEVLTYSQSDAQRDKSGRPSGRFSAERPERSVSTLKIQRTEQGDSAVYLCASSFGQGPLHFGPGTRLTVT.

This clonotype showed up many times. The rearrangement links TRBV11-2 to TRBJ2-7, with D tentatively TRBD1 (6 bases). Trimming left V 3 bases short and J 1 base short, with 10 bases between. Germline lookup yields CDR1 SGHAT and CDR2 FQNNGV. The CDR3 runs 14 residues. The CDR3 region has the DNA TGTGCCAGCAGCTTCGACAGGTTTTCCTACGAGCAGTACTTC. Translation gives CASSFDRFSYEQYF.

The chain employs TRBV7-1 and TRBJ2-3, with D maybe TRBD2 (6 bases). The J call is uncertain, as TRBJ2-1 better fits the DNA end. TRBV7-1 is known as an ORF, though its function is uncertain. This CDR3 comprises 13 residues. This CDR3 reads CASSVGSNNEQFF. The CDR3 DNA reads TGTGCCAGCAGCGTCGGGAGCAACAATGAGCAGTTCTTC.

On this clonotype itself: At one end, the junction sequence differs from germline, possibly due to a read error. V gene TRBV7-6 combines with J gene TRBJ2-1; 7 bases are a match to TRBD1. The closer fit of TRBJ2-7 to the DNA end suggests the J call may be wrong. Per germline, CDR1 SGHVS and CDR2 FNYEAQ. This CDR3 has 16 amino acids. DNA for the CDR3: TGTGCTAGCAGCAGATCACAGGGGTCATGCGCCTACGAGCAGTACTTC. This translates into CASSRSQGSCAYEQYF.